This TCR beta chain was sequenced in a study of control samples from healthy donors and cancer patients. Losses at the gene ends were 4 bases for V and 7 bases for J; bases not matched to a gene: 3. The CDR3 is made up of 13 amino acids. CDR1 is SNHLY, CDR2 FYNNEI, per germline. The table came from immunoSEQ multiplex PCR; TCRdb's copy has only in-frame clones and leaves some out. The top ten clones hold approximately 3% of a sample with 130,000 to 150,000 clones, 75% to 95% of them seen once. This clone was seen a single time. This rearrangement joins TRBV2 to TRBJ1-4; 7 bases agree with TRBD1. Sequencing was performed on blood. This TCR came from a man aged 25 to 40 in good health. Written as DNA, the CDR3 is TGTGCCAGCAGTGTGGACAGGCGTGAAAAACTGTTTTTT. This translates into CASSVDRREKLFF.